The rows below give T cell receptor beta chains drawn from one sample of a study of blood T cell repertoires in COVID-19. TCRdb's table, derived via immunoSEQ multiplex PCR, lists solely in-frame clones and lacks some. The sample consists of approximately 200,000 clones, around nine tenths of them appearing once. The specimen was PBMCs or T cells enriched from blood (not recorded which). These receptors all stem from a woman aged 30 to 39 who had been exposed to COVID-19. The CDR3 runs from the conserved cysteine through the conserved F or W. The order of the fields is V gene, clone size, D gene, J gene, CDR3 DNA, CDR3 protein. The D gene is left open where the match is weak. The size field is filled for only some rows; it gives once, few, many or a size class.

v_gene: TRBV20-1
abundance: .
d_gene: .
j_gene: TRBJ1-2
CDR3nt: TGCAGTGTTCGGGGGAACTATGGCTACACCTTC
CDR3aa: CSVRGNYGYTF

v_gene: TRBV6-1
abundance: .
d_gene: .
j_gene: TRBJ1-3
CDR3nt: TGTGCCAGCAGTGAAGCGGGGGGGGTGTCATCTGGAAACACCATATATTTT
CDR3aa: CASSEAGGVSSGNTIYF

v_gene: TRBV24-1
abundance: .
d_gene: .
j_gene: TRBJ1-5
CDR3nt: TGTGCCACCAGTGATTTGCAGAACCATCAGCCCCAGCATTTT
CDR3aa: CATSDLQNHQPQHF

v_gene: TRBV5-1
abundance: .
d_gene: .
j_gene: TRBJ2-5
CDR3nt: TGCGCCAGCAGCGTGGGGCAGGTGGAGACCCAGTACTTC
CDR3aa: CASSVGQVETQYF

v_gene: TRBV5-6
abundance: .
d_gene: .
j_gene: TRBJ1-3
CDR3nt: TGTGCCAGCAGCCATGGAAACACCATATATTTT
CDR3aa: CASSHGNTIYF

v_gene: TRBV15
abundance: .
d_gene: .
j_gene: TRBJ2-7
CDR3nt: TGTGCCACCAGCAGAGATCTGGGGGCGATCCACGAGCAGTACTTC
CDR3aa: CATSRDLGAIHEQYF

v_gene: TRBV25-1
abundance: .
d_gene: TRBD1
j_gene: TRBJ1-2
CDR3nt: TGTGCCAGCAGTGAATACCCTCTAACGGGACAGTTGACCTTC
CDR3aa: CASSEYPLTGQLTF

v_gene: TRBV25-1
abundance: .
d_gene: TRBD1
j_gene: TRBJ1-2
CDR3nt: TGTGCCAGCAGTGTCGGACAGGGCCCGAACTATGGCTACACCTTC
CDR3aa: CASSVGQGPNYGYTF

v_gene: TRBV30
abundance: .
d_gene: .
j_gene: TRBJ1-1
CDR3nt: TGTGCCTGGAGTGTACGCTGGGGGGGGATGAACACTGAAGCTTTCTTT
CDR3aa: CAWSVRWGGMNTEAFF

v_gene: TRBV5-8
abundance: .
d_gene: .
j_gene: TRBJ1-1
CDR3nt: TGTGCCAGCAGCTTACTCGCCGGGACACATCTCATGAACACTGAAGCTTTCTTT
CDR3aa: CASSLLAGTHLMNTEAFF

v_gene: TRBV6-1
abundance: .
d_gene: .
j_gene: TRBJ2-4
CDR3nt: TGTGCCAGCAGTGAACTCGCAGGGGCCAAAAACATTCAGTACTTC
CDR3aa: CASSELAGAKNIQYF

v_gene: TRBV19
abundance: once
d_gene: .
j_gene: TRBJ2-1
CDR3nt: TGTGCCAGTAGTCCCCGGGTTACCTCCTACAATGAGCAGTTCTTC
CDR3aa: CASSPRVTSYNEQFF

v_gene: TRBV11-3
abundance: .
d_gene: .
j_gene: TRBJ2-2
CDR3nt: TGTGCCAGCAGCTTAAGGGCAGGGGCGAACACCGGGGAGCTGTTTTTT
CDR3aa: CASSLRAGANTGELFF

v_gene: TRBV30
abundance: .
d_gene: TRBD1
j_gene: TRBJ1-2
CDR3nt: TGTGCCGGAACTACGGGACAGGGGAATGGCTACACCTTC
CDR3aa: CAGTTGQGNGYTF

v_gene: TRBV4-1
abundance: .
d_gene: TRBD1
j_gene: TRBJ2-2
CDR3nt: TGCGCCAGCAGCCAAGACCGGGACAGGGCGAGCGGGGAGCTGTTTTTT
CDR3aa: CASSQDRDRASGELFF

v_gene: TRBV28
abundance: once
d_gene: .
j_gene: TRBJ2-7
CDR3nt: TGTGCCAGCAGTTTAGGAACAGGGCGTCGCGAGCAGTACTTC
CDR3aa: CASSLGTGRREQYF

v_gene: TRBV3-1/TRBV3-2
abundance: .
d_gene: .
j_gene: TRBJ1-2
CDR3nt: TGTGCCAGCAGCCAAGGCGTCGTCTCCTATGGCTACACCTTC
CDR3aa: CASSQGVVSYGYTF

v_gene: TRBV15
abundance: .
d_gene: TRBD1
j_gene: TRBJ2-7
CDR3nt: TGTGCCACCAGGGACAGGGGGGCTTCCTACGAGCAGTACTTC
CDR3aa: CATRDRGASYEQYF

v_gene: TRBV5-1
abundance: .
d_gene: TRBD2
j_gene: TRBJ2-1
CDR3nt: TGCGCCAGCAGCAAGGGACTAGTATCCATGAATGAGCAGTTCTTC
CDR3aa: CASSKGLVSMNEQFF

v_gene: TRBV29-1
abundance: .
d_gene: TRBD2
j_gene: TRBJ2-2
CDR3nt: TGCAGCGCCGGGACTAGCGGGGGGGTCGGGCTGTTTTTT
CDR3aa: CSAGTSGGVGLFF

v_gene: TRBV6-5
abundance: few
d_gene: .
j_gene: TRBJ1-2
CDR3nt: TGTGCCAGCAGCACATCAAGCGGGGGGGGCTATGGCTACACCTTC
CDR3aa: CASSTSSGGGYGYTF

v_gene: TRBV6-5
abundance: .
d_gene: .
j_gene: TRBJ1-4
CDR3nt: TGTGCCAGCAGTTACTCGGGGAGGTTAGGAGAAAAACTGTTTTTT
CDR3aa: CASSYSGRLGEKLFF

v_gene: TRBV29-1
abundance: .
d_gene: TRBD1
j_gene: TRBJ2-7
CDR3nt: TGCAGCGTTGTCCGGGACAGTTTTCCCTACGAGCAGTACTTC
CDR3aa: CSVVRDSFPYEQYF

v_gene: TRBV10-2
abundance: .
d_gene: .
j_gene: TRBJ2-7
CDR3nt: TGCGCCAACAGTGAAGCAGGGTCGACCTACGAGCAGTACTTC
CDR3aa: CANSEAGSTYEQYF

v_gene: TRBV5-1
abundance: .
d_gene: .
j_gene: TRBJ1-4
CDR3nt: TGCGCCAGCAGCCCGAAAGGAGTAACTAATGAAAAACTGTTTTTT
CDR3aa: CASSPKGVTNEKLFF

v_gene: TRBV6-1
abundance: .
d_gene: .
j_gene: TRBJ1-4
CDR3nt: TGTGCCAGCAGTGAGGAAGGGAGAGCGCTTGGAAAACTGTTTTTT
CDR3aa: CASSEEGRALGKLFF

v_gene: TRBV19
abundance: .
d_gene: .
j_gene: TRBJ2-4
CDR3nt: TGTGCCAGTAGTATGGCAGGGTCCCCTCTAGCCAAAAACATTCAGTACTTC
CDR3aa: CASSMAGSPLAKNIQYF

v_gene: TRBV2
abundance: .
d_gene: TRBD1
j_gene: TRBJ1-1
CDR3nt: TGTGCCAGCGGACAGGGGACGCGGAGGGCTTTCTTT
CDR3aa: CASGQGTRRAFF

v_gene: TRBV9
abundance: .
d_gene: TRBD1
j_gene: TRBJ2-3
CDR3nt: TGTGCCAGCAGCGCAGAATACAGGACAGGCAGCACAGATACGCAGTATTTT
CDR3aa: CASSAEYRTGSTDTQYF

v_gene: TRBV19
abundance: few
d_gene: .
j_gene: TRBJ2-7
CDR3nt: TGTGCCAGTAGTATACGCTACTCCTACGAGCAGTACTTC
CDR3aa: CASSIRYSYEQYF

v_gene: TRBV7-9
abundance: .
d_gene: TRBD1
j_gene: TRBJ1-2
CDR3nt: TGTGCCAGCAGCTTTTTGGGGACAGAAGCTAACTATGGCTACACCTTC
CDR3aa: CASSFLGTEANYGYTF

v_gene: TRBV11-1
abundance: .
d_gene: .
j_gene: TRBJ1-2
CDR3nt: TGTGCCAGCAGCTTAGGTGGCGGCTATGGCTACACCTTC
CDR3aa: CASSLGGGYGYTF

v_gene: TRBV27
abundance: .
d_gene: TRBD2
j_gene: TRBJ2-7
CDR3nt: TGTGCCAGCGCTAGTCGACTAGCGGGGCACGAGCAGTACTTC
CDR3aa: CASASRLAGHEQYF

v_gene: TRBV28
abundance: .
d_gene: .
j_gene: TRBJ1-2
CDR3nt: TGTGCCAGCAGTTTCCCAGGGGAATTCTATGGCTACACCTTC
CDR3aa: CASSFPGEFYGYTF

v_gene: TRBV2
abundance: once
d_gene: TRBD1
j_gene: TRBJ2-1
CDR3nt: TGTGCCAGCAGGGGGACTGGAACAGGGGGCTCTTACGATGAGCAGTTCTTC
CDR3aa: CASRGTGTGGSYDEQFF

v_gene: TRBV5-1
abundance: .
d_gene: .
j_gene: TRBJ1-2
CDR3nt: TGCGCCAGCAGCTTGGCCGACAGGTTTACCGACTATGGCTACACCTTC
CDR3aa: CASSLADRFTDYGYTF

v_gene: TRBV7-2
abundance: .
d_gene: .
j_gene: TRBJ1-3
CDR3nt: TGTGCCAGCAGCTTTTTCTCTAGCTGGCCCGGAAACACCATATATTTT
CDR3aa: CASSFFSSWPGNTIYF

v_gene: TRBV4-1
abundance: .
d_gene: .
j_gene: TRBJ2-7
CDR3nt: TGCGCCAGCAGCCAAGATTGGCAGGCGAAGCTCTACGAGCAGTACTTC
CDR3aa: CASSQDWQAKLYEQYF

v_gene: TRBV9
abundance: .
d_gene: .
j_gene: TRBJ2-2
CDR3nt: TGTGCCAGCAGCGTCGACGGGGGAACCACCGGGGAGCTGTTTTTT
CDR3aa: CASSVDGGTTGELFF

v_gene: TRBV9
abundance: .
d_gene: .
j_gene: TRBJ1-1
CDR3nt: TGTGCCAGCAGCGTCGTGGGGGCCACTGAAGCTTTCTTT
CDR3aa: CASSVVGATEAFF

v_gene: TRBV6-6
abundance: .
d_gene: TRBD2
j_gene: TRBJ2-7
CDR3nt: TGTGCCAGCAGTTACGAGCGGGGGGCCTACGAGCAGTACTTC
CDR3aa: CASSYERGAYEQYF

v_gene: TRBV6-5
abundance: .
d_gene: TRBD1
j_gene: TRBJ1-2
CDR3nt: TGTGCCAGCGGAAAGGGACAGGGAGACTATGGCTACACCTTC
CDR3aa: CASGKGQGDYGYTF

v_gene: TRBV7-3
abundance: .
d_gene: TRBD1
j_gene: TRBJ2-5
CDR3nt: TGTGCCAGCAGCTTAACGCCCACAGGGGGCCTAGAGACCCAGTACTTC
CDR3aa: CASSLTPTGGLETQYF

v_gene: TRBV3-1/TRBV3-2
abundance: .
d_gene: TRBD1
j_gene: TRBJ1-2
CDR3nt: TGTGCCAGCAGCCAAGGGTTAGGGGGCCTAAACTATGGCTACACCTTC
CDR3aa: CASSQGLGGLNYGYTF

v_gene: TRBV7-9
abundance: .
d_gene: .
j_gene: TRBJ1-5
CDR3nt: TGTGCCAGCAGTCAAGGGACATCAGGTGCGGGGCCCCAGCATTTT
CDR3aa: CASSQGTSGAGPQHF

v_gene: TRBV28
abundance: .
d_gene: TRBD2
j_gene: TRBJ2-5
CDR3nt: TGTGCCAGCAAGGGCGGGGGGTCACAAGAGACCCAGTACTTC
CDR3aa: CASKGGGSQETQYF

v_gene: TRBV27
abundance: .
d_gene: TRBD2
j_gene: TRBJ2-3
CDR3nt: TGTGCCAGCAGGCCCTTCCGGGACCCCGGGGGGGCAGATACGCAGTATTTT
CDR3aa: CASRPFRDPGGADTQYF

v_gene: TRBV29-1
abundance: .
d_gene: .
j_gene: TRBJ1-5
CDR3nt: TGCAGCGTCCAGGGGACCGGCGGACCCCAGCATTTT
CDR3aa: CSVQGTGGPQHF

v_gene: TRBV27
abundance: .
d_gene: TRBD1
j_gene: TRBJ1-4
CDR3nt: TGTGCCAGCAGTTTATTCCAGACAGGGGGATATGAAAAACTGTTTTTT
CDR3aa: CASSLFQTGGYEKLFF